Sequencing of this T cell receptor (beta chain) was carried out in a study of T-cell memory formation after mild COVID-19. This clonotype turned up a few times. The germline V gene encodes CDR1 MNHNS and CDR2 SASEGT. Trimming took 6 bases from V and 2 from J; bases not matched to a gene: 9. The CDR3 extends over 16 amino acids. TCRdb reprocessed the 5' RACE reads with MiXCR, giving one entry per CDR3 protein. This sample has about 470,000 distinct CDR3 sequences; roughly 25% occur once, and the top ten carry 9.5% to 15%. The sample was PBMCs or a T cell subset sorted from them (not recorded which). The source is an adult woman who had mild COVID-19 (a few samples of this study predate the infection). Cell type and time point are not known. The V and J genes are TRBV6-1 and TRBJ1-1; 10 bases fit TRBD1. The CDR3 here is CASRRQGARSNTEAFF. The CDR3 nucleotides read TGTGCCAGCAGAAGACAGGGGGCGCGATCCAACACTGAAGCTTTCTTT.